Sequencing of this T cell receptor (beta chain) was carried out in a study of shared clonotypes between healthy human individuals. General study results and limits: Estimated richness was generally greater in naive than memory subsets.

As for this clone: The antigen remains unidentified.

Genomic DNA per cell subset filled all wells of several immunoSEQ plates. Authors' processing steps: ImmunoSEQ supplied junction-only sequences lacking quality scores, so filtering was different. The repertoire was sequenced with immunoSEQ multiplex PCR; TCRdb's copy has only in-frame clones and lacks some. The DNA was the basis for D and trimming; V, J and clone size are from that table. This table has 2.5 million or so clones, over 85% appearing once. The sample consisted of naive CD4+ T cells sorted from blood. Subset denoted: CD45RA+ positively selected. This TCR came from a young man in good health.

CDR3 nucleotide sequence: TGTGCCAGCAGCTTGGGGCGAATTTACGAGCAGTACTTC. This translates into CASSLGRIYEQYF. The J gene is TRBJ2-7, the V gene TRBV7-2; D is possibly TRBD1 (5 bases). Trimming removed 3 bases from V and 4 bases from J, with 10 bases in between. CDR3 length equals 13 residues. Germline-derived CDR1 and CDR2 are SGHTA and FQGNSA.